The 31 T cell receptor beta chains reported below all come from one sample, sequenced in a study of blood T cell repertoires in COVID-19. Sequenced by immunoSEQ multiplex PCR; TCRdb stores in-frame clones only, minus some. The data hold hundreds of thousands of clones, with about 90% observed a single time. The sequenced sample was peripheral blood. Receptor source: a woman between 25 and 40 years old with COVID-19, enrolled during active disease.

The V call is TRBV2, the J call TRBJ2-7, with 8 positions matching TRBD1. This CDR3 contains 15 residues. The ends lost 8 bases at V and 4 bases at J; junction bases unmatched: 13. Per germline, CDR1 SNHLY and CDR2 FYNNEI. CDR3 sequence: CASRPSWTGIYEQYF. DNA of the CDR3: TGTGCCAGCCGACCTTCTTGGACAGGGATATACGAGCAGTACTTC.

In its sample, this clone was seen once. In DNA form, the CDR3 reads TGTGCCAGCAGCTATGGATGGGGCCCCACAGGGGTAAACACCGGGGAGCTGTTTTTT. Translating it yields CASSYGWGPTGVNTGELFF. This chain links TRBV7-6 with TRBJ2-2, with 7 bases matching TRBD1. This CDR3 is built from 19 residues. The trim removed 4 bases at V and 2 bases at J, leaving 16 bases unmatched. The germline gives CDR1 SGHVS, CDR2 FNYEAQ.

This chain connects TRBV13 to TRBJ2-1; D not certain. This CDR3 contains 16 residues. Trimming pared 4 bases from V and 0 bases from J, leaving 13 bases between. The germline gives CDR1 PRHDT, CDR2 FYEKMQ (reference sequence). The CDR3 loop reads CASSSDFPSSYNEQFF. CDR3 sequence (DNA): TGTGCCAGCAGCTCCGACTTCCCGAGCTCCTACAATGAGCAGTTCTTC.

Regarding this clone: One junction end disagrees with the germline gene, perhaps due to a read error. This chain links TRBV7-7 with TRBJ2-5; no firm D call. Germline-derived CDR1 and CDR2 are SSHAT and FNYEAQ (reference sequence). The CDR3 has 17 amino acids. CDR3 protein: CASSPLRDQRRQETQYF. The CDR3 DNA follows: TGTGCTAGCAGCCCCCTCCGTGACCAGCGAAGACAAGAGACCCAGTACTTC.

The chain links TRBV2 to TRBJ1-4; 9 nucleotides agree with TRBD1. Germline CDR1 reads SNHLY; CDR2 reads FYNNEI. V was clipped by 9 bases and J by 0 bases; unmatched bases: 5. This CDR3 is built from 15 residues. The CDR3 nucleotides read TGTGCCAGTAAGACAGGGGGGACAACTAATGAAAAACTGTTTTTT. Protein sequence: CASKTGGTTNEKLFF.

This clone was detected a few times. The CDR3 sequence is CASSLISPAPGGYTF. DNA of the CDR3: TGTGCCAGCAGTTTAATATCCCCCGCCCCCGGTGGCTACACCTTC. J is TRBJ1-2 and V is TRBV28, with D unresolved. Trimming removed 2 bases from V and 7 bases from J, with 17 bases in between. Germline CDR1 MDHEN, CDR2 SYDVKM. CDR3 length: 15 residues.

The V gene is TRBV25-1, the J gene TRBJ2-5; tentatively, D is TRBD1 (5 bases). V lost 7 bases and J lost 3, with 12 bases in between. The length of the CDR3 is 13 residues. The germline gives CDR1 MGHDK, CDR2 SYGVNS. Here the CDR3 reads CASTLIGEETQYF. The CDR3 region has the DNA TGTGCCAGCACCCTAATAGGGGAAGAGACCCAGTACTTC.

The chain couples TRBV10-3 to TRBJ2-1, with 10 bases fitting TRBD1. Trimming cost V 6 bases and J 3 bases; bases outside gene matches: 5. Germline CDR1 ENHRY, CDR2 SYGVKD. The CDR3 has 15 amino acids. The CDR3 reads CAIRDRGTDYNEQFF. CDR3 DNA: TGTGCCATCAGGGACAGGGGGACCGACTACAATGAGCAGTTCTTC.

The chain has TRBV24-1 and TRBJ1-2, with a weak D call TRBD1 (5 bases). The ends were cut back, 4 bases at V and 7 bases at J, with 15 bases in the middle. Germline V gene data show CDR1 as KGHDR and CDR2 as SFDVKD. This CDR3 has 14 amino acids. CDR3 region: CATSEAGTKFGYTF. The CDR3, as DNA: TGTGCCACCAGTGAGGCCGGGACTAAATTTGGCTACACCTTC.

The gene calls are TRBV15 and TRBJ1-2; D is perhaps TRBD1 (6 bases). Trimming left V 0 bases short and J 4 bases short, with 12 bases between. This CDR3 contains 15 residues. CDR1 is LNHNV, CDR2 YYDKDF, per germline (reference sequence). CDR3 nucleotides: TGTGCCACCAGCAGAGATAGGGCAGGGGCCTATGGCTACACCTTC. It yields the protein CATSRDRAGAYGYTF.

This chain connects TRBV29-1 to TRBJ1-2; TRBD1 matches at 9 bases. Trimming at V came to 0 bases and at J to 5 bases, leaving 4 bases not matched to a gene. This CDR3 comprises 14 residues. Germline V gene data show CDR1 as SQVTM and CDR2 as ANQGSEA. The CDR3 sequence: CSVEEWDREYGYTF. The CDR3 bases are TGCAGCGTTGAAGAGTGGGACAGGGAATATGGCTACACCTTC.

J is TRBJ2-2 and V is TRBV7-8; the match to TRBD1 covers 12 bases. Germline lookup yields CDR1 SGHVS and CDR2 FQNEAQ. The CDR3 has 21 amino acids. V was pared by 5 bases and J by 1 base, with 17 bases of the junction left unmatched. The DNA for the CDR3 is TGTGCCAGCAGCCTATGGCATCCGGGACAGGGGGCTCTTTTGAACACCGGGGAGCTGTTTTTT. It translates to CASSLWHPGQGALLNTGELFF.

This chain links TRBV5-1 with TRBJ2-5, with 7 bases lining up with TRBD1. Germline V gives CDR1 SGHRS, CDR2 YFSETQ. This CDR3 is built from 15 residues. The V gene end was trimmed by 4 bases and the J gene end by 3 bases; junction bases not matched to a gene: 9. CDR3 sequence (DNA): TGCGCCAGCAGCCCGACAAGGGGGACAGAAGAGACCCAGTACTTC. Translated: CASSPTRGTEETQYF.

The chain carries TRBV29-1 and TRBJ2-2; TRBD1 agrees at 9 bases. After removal of 5 bases from V and 7 bases from J, the junction contained 5 bases not matched to a gene. There are 13 residues in the CDR3. In germline, CDR1 is SQVTM, CDR2 ANQGSEA. Here the CDR3 reads CSVSQGAGGELFF. In DNA, the CDR3 is TGCAGCGTTTCACAGGGGGCGGGCGGGGAGCTGTTTTTT.

The chain employs TRBV5-1 and TRBJ1-2, with D maybe TRBD1 (6 bases). The CDR3 covers 14 residues. CDR1 SGHRS and CDR2 YFSETQ come from the germline V gene. The V gene lost 4 bases and the J gene lost 2 bases, with 12 bases spanning the gap. The CDR3 region is CASSTQGTNYGYTF. In DNA, the CDR3 is TGCGCCAGCAGCACACAGGGAACCAACTATGGCTACACCTTC.

J is TRBJ2-6 and V is TRBV6-5, with no clear D. Germline-derived CDR1 and CDR2 are MNHEY and SVGAGI. V lost 0 bases, J lost 3 bases, and 9 bases lay in between. The CDR3 contains 16 residues. The CDR3 spells CASSYSAAYGANVLTF. The DNA for the CDR3 is TGTGCCAGCAGTTACTCGGCGGCCTATGGGGCCAACGTCCTGACTTTC.

V usage is TRBV27 and J usage is TRBJ1-5; TRBD1 matches at 7 bases. Trimming at V came to 5 bases and at J to 2 bases, leaving 3 bases not matched to a gene. Germline assignment: CDR1 MNHEY and CDR2 SMNVEV (reference sequence). The CDR3 is 14 residues long. The CDR3 region is CASSQGGGNQPQHF. CDR3 nucleotide sequence: TGTGCCAGCAGTCAAGGGGGCGGCAATCAGCCCCAGCATTTT.

J is TRBJ1-2 and V is TRBV11-3, with 10 bases lining up with TRBD1. V was pared by 10 bases and J by 7 bases, with 6 bases of the junction left unmatched. CDR1 is SGHNT, CDR2 YENEEA, per germline. This CDR3 is built from 12 residues. The CDR3 DNA is TGTGCCACCGGGACAGGGGTTGGTGGCTACACCTTC. Its protein product is CATGTGVGGYTF.

V and J are TRBV6-2 or TRBV6-3 and TRBJ1-2, with 7 nucleotides matching TRBD1. The CDR3 contains 13 residues. V was pared by 6 bases and J by 5 bases, with 6 bases of the junction left unmatched. Germline V CDR1 and CDR2: MNHEY, SVGEGT. The CDR3 spells CASSPDRSYGYTF. As DNA, the CDR3 is TGTGCCAGCAGCCCGGACAGGTCGTATGGCTACACCTTC.

This clone was detected only a few times. The chain recombines TRBV7-6 with TRBJ1-2, with D tentatively TRBD1 (5 bases). The V end lost 1 base, the J end lost 10 bases, and 19 bases lay between the germline ends. The CDR3 runs to 15 residues. Germline loops: CDR1 SGHVS, CDR2 FNYEAQ. The CDR3 DNA reads as TGTGCCAGCAGCTTAGTCGTTGGGCAGGGAGGTGACTACACCTTC. Amino acid sequence: CASSLVVGQGGDYTF.

This clone was counted only a few times. The J gene is TRBJ1-2, the V gene TRBV29-1; unclear D gene. This CDR3 is 11 amino acids long. Germline V lookup: CDR1 SQVTM, CDR2 ANQGSEA. The CDR3 nucleotides are TGCACCGCCCAGGAAAACTATGGCTACACCTTC. Its translation is CTAQENYGYTF.

CDR3 nucleotides: TGTGCCACCAGTGGTACTACAACGGCGCCTCTACGTCTTTTAGGCTACACCTTC. The encoded protein is CATSGTTTAPLRLLGYTF. The genes are TRBV24-1 and TRBJ1-2, with D unclear. In germline, CDR1 is KGHDR, CDR2 SFDVKD. This CDR3 spans 18 amino acids. Trimming pared 5 bases from V and 8 bases from J, leaving 29 bases between.

The chain carries TRBV5-8 and TRBJ2-2; D is uncertain. There are 15 residues in the CDR3. Trimming removed 4 bases from V and 1 base from J, with 11 bases in between. CDR1 is SGHTS and CDR2 is YDEGEE in the germline V gene. DNA of the CDR3: TGTGCCAGCAGCCTAGGAGTGCGGAACACCGGGGAGCTGTTTTTT. Its translation: CASSLGVRNTGELFF.

V is TRBV4-1 and J is TRBJ1-2, with 9 bases matching TRBD1. J lost 0 bases, V lost 0 bases, and 5 bases had no gene match. Germline V gene lookup returns CDR1 MGHRA and CDR2 YSYEKL. CDR3 size: 17 residues. CDR3 nucleotides: TGCGCCAGCAGCCAAGATCGGGGGACAGGGTCTAACTATGGCTACACCTTC. Translating gives CASSQDRGTGSNYGYTF.

This clone came up once. V and J are TRBV7-2 and TRBJ2-5; 7 bases are a match to TRBD2. V shed 3 bases and J 5 bases; nucleotides not matched to a gene: 9. Germline CDR1 and CDR2: SGHTA and FQGNSA. The CDR3 has 15 amino acids. The CDR3 nucleotides read TGTGCCAGCAGCTTGGGGGGGTCCAAAGCGGAGACCCAGTACTTC. Translation gives CASSLGGSKAETQYF. The entire variable domain, with the rest obtained from reference TRBV7-2 and TRBJ2-5, is as follows: GAGVSQSPSNKVTEKGKDVELRCDPISGHTALYWYRQSLGQGLEFLIYFQGNSAPDKSGLPSDRFSAERTGGSVSTLTIQRTQQEDSAVYLCASSLGGSKAETQYFGPGTRLLVL.

This chain connects TRBV7-2 to TRBJ1-5; a possible D gene is TRBD1 (5 bases). The V end was cut by 2 bases, the J end by 6 bases, with 14 bases between. From germline, CDR1 is SGHTA and CDR2 FQGNSA. This CDR3 comprises 15 residues. CDR3 nucleotide sequence: TGTGCCAGCAGCTTAACGGCGGGGGTCAGTCAGCCCCAGCATTTT. Its protein is CASSLTAGVSQPQHF.

The genes are TRBV12-3 or TRBV12-4 and TRBJ2-2; unclear D gene. The germline V and J ends were trimmed by 5 bases and 5 bases, with 9 bases remaining between them. This CDR3 spans 13 amino acids. The DNA for the CDR3 is TGTGCCAGCAGTCCGCTAGGAACCGGGGAGCTGTTTTTT. Translating it yields CASSPLGTGELFF.

The chain employs TRBV19 and TRBJ2-1, with D tentatively TRBD2 (5 bases). Trimming pared 5 bases from V and 5 bases from J, leaving 10 bases between. CDR3 size: 13 residues. CDR1 is LNHDA, CDR2 SQIVND, per germline (reference sequence). CDR3 in DNA: TGTGCCAGTAGTTCTGGAGGCAACAATGAGCAGTTCTTC. Residues: CASSSGGNNEQFF.

The chain has TRBV6-5 and TRBJ2-3; D gene ambiguous. The V and J ends lost 6 bases and 6 bases respectively, with 10 bases between them. CDR3 size: 12 residues. Germline CDR1 reads MNHEY; CDR2 reads SVGAGI. CDR3 loop: CASSLGKDTQYF. The CDR3 region has the DNA TGTGCCAGCAGCCTAGGAAAGGATACGCAGTATTTT.

This rearrangement joins TRBV29-1 to TRBJ2-4; a possible D gene is TRBD1 (6 bases). V lost 3 bases and J 9 bases, leaving 12 bases between the germline ends. CDR3 length: 12 amino acids. CDR1 and CDR2 (germline): SQVTM, ANQGSEA. The CDR3 sequence is CSVDFGTSIQYF. CDR3 DNA sequence: TGCAGCGTTGATTTTGGGACATCCATTCAGTACTTC.

The rearrangement joins TRBV7-8 to TRBJ2-7; 11 positions match TRBD2. There are 15 residues in the CDR3. The J segment lost 4 bases and the V segment lost 5 bases, leaving 7 bases of the junction unmatched. Germline lookup yields CDR1 SGHVS and CDR2 FQNEAQ. The CDR3 protein is CASSALAGGVYEQYV. Here the CDR3 DNA reads TGTGCCAGCAGCGCCCTAGCGGGAGGAGTATACGAGCAGTACGTC.